Presented here are 6 T cell receptor beta chains from one specimen sequenced in a study of OX40 agonist ivuxolimab in advanced cancers. Here immunoSEQ multiplex PCR was the method, and the copy in TCRdb shows in-frame clones only, minus some. The repertoire includes about 73,000 clones, more than 80% of them detected once, and around 0.5% sits in the top ten. Here the sequenced sample was CD4+ or CD8+ T cells sorted from blood, taken in a trial of the OX40 agonist ivuxolimab. All receptors come from an adult with an advanced solid tumor such as melanoma, head and neck, liver or kidney cancer.

V and J are TRBV21-1 and TRBJ2-1. TRBV21-1 is shown as a pseudogene. The CDR3 sequence is 16 residues long. DNA for the CDR3: TGTGCCAGCAGCAAAGCATGGGACCCCCACTACAATGAGCAGTTCTTC. It codes for CASSKAWDPHYNEQFF.

This clone was seen a handful of times. The chain recombines TRBV9 with TRBJ2-3, with D maybe TRBD2 (6 bases). CDR3 size: 15 residues. V was cut by 3 bases and J by 6 bases, with 17 bases left in between. The germline gives CDR1 SGDLS, CDR2 YYNGEE. CDR3 loop: CASSGFGGGRDTQYF. The CDR3 nucleotides are TGTGCCAGCAGCGGATTCGGGGGAGGACGGGATACGCAGTATTTT.

This CDR3 reads CASSPRTGTHYGYTF. CDR3 DNA: TGTGCCAGCAGCCCCCGGACAGGGACCCACTATGGCTACACCTTC. The chain recombines TRBV7-2 with TRBJ1-2; 8 bases are shared with TRBD1. Germline V gene data show CDR1 as SGHTA and CDR2 as FQGNSA. Trimming removed 5 bases from V and 3 bases from J; junction bases left unmatched: 8. This CDR3 has 15 residues.

This clone was observed a few times. Within the sample, other DNA sequences also encode this same CDR3. The gene calls are TRBV9 and TRBJ2-2; D is uncertain. Per the germline V gene, CDR1 is SGDLS and CDR2 is YYNGEE. The CDR3 has 12 residues. Trimming pared 2 bases from V and 4 bases from J, leaving 3 bases between. This CDR3 is CASSVVTGELFF. CDR3 in DNA: TGTGCCAGCAGCGTTGTCACCGGGGAGCTGTTTTTT.

V and J are TRBV19 and TRBJ2-3, with TRBD2 matching over 9 bases. V was clipped by 8 bases and J by 2 bases; unmatched bases: 8. The CDR3 consists of 15 residues. The germline gives CDR1 LNHDA, CDR2 SQIVND (reference sequence). The CDR3 loop reads CASSRLAAVTDTQYF. As DNA, the CDR3 is TGTGCCAGTTCCCGACTAGCGGCTGTCACAGATACGCAGTATTTT.

The V call is TRBV9, the J call TRBJ1-1; D call uncertain. The CDR3 is 16 amino acids. With 0 bases removed from V and 1 base from J, the gap between germline ends came to 13 bases. Germline V CDR1 and CDR2: SGDLS, YYNGEE. The CDR3 protein is CASSVGSRTENTEAFF. The CDR3 region has the DNA TGTGCCAGCAGCGTAGGTTCTCGGACTGAGAACACTGAAGCTTTCTTT.